What follows is one TCR beta chain and its context. No antigen is known for it. Per-base qualities were not stored, and no clone one base away is much larger. The sample originates from a study of cytomegalovirus exposure and HLA in healthy donors (TCRdb year 2017). Study-level background: According to an earlier analysis of a few hundred of the donors, 150 million to 200 million T cells yielded 90 million to 140 million unique TCR beta sequences and 276 Gb of sequence data. Donor age, sex, ethnicity and CMV serostatus were compiled together with the repertoire data. The study combined high-throughput TCR immunosequencing, statistical association of individual TCRs with disease status, and machine learning to predict cytomegalovirus infection status. All discovery cohort repertoires had been generated on a single sequencing platform. The T cell repertoires of under 750 subjects were profiled by immunosequencing and related to cytomegalovirus serostatus. In a later genetic analysis, genome-wide SNP genotypes for about three fifths of the roughly 670 donors were used, and that subset was treated as a discovery cohort. Of the 300 to 450 genotyped donors, over 65% fell in the genetic ancestry cluster associated with self-reported Caucasian donors. Rather than drawing on any new phenotypic data, the later analysis identified candidate immune exposures from TCR beta sequences and the way those sequences occurred across donors. A later analysis re-examined previously published TCR beta repertoires from several hundred donors and added high-resolution HLA genotyping to investigate patterns of TCR occurrence. Among 350 to 400 genotyped donors of the cohort, an average of 235,054 unique TCR beta nucleotide sequences were sequenced per donor, approximately 20% of them non-productive. In an earlier analysis of roughly 540 of the donors, high-throughput TCR beta sequencing was used to judge whether each TCR beta V gene segment behaved as functional or pseudogenic. An early release that covered more than 550 HLA-typed donors contained approximately 300 gigabases of sequencing data and about 84 million unique TCR sequences. Roughly five DR-DQ haplotypes were treated as single units for association and clustering because of strong linkage in the cohort. In addition to the first cohort of roughly 700 subjects, a separate validation cohort of under 150 different subjects was used. HLA typing covered class I and class II loci at four-digit resolution. The study aimed to test whether cataloging public T cell receptors could reveal signatures of past pathogen exposure. Typing coverage varied by locus: roughly 629-640 donors for A, B, C, DRB1 and DQB1; roughly 500 for DQA1; over 600 for DPA1; approximately 450 for DPB1.

The cohort comprised 550 to 700 healthy bone marrow donors. All cohort members were sampled while nominally healthy, although unrecorded immune exposures were likely present. The donor tested CMV seronegative and was one of the 352 seronegative cohort members. A peripheral blood sample was provided by each donor, and peripheral blood mononuclear cells were used for TCR beta sequencing. The Qiagen DNeasy Blood Extraction Kit was used to extract genomic DNA from the blood cell samples. The investigation overall reported the following: When HLA alleles, especially DR and DQ, strongly co-occurred, TCR associations were difficult to assign to individual alleles. Correlated functional status among segregating V segments might be attributable to linkage disequilibrium, but an unknown experimental factor could not be ruled out. Most TCR sequences were seen in very few donors, while some public TCRs were found in many individuals. The earlier analysis of some 560 of the donors excluded approximately 17 rarely observed V segments, including chromosome 9 orphons, because counts were too low. A later analysis reported that several top co-occurrence clusters appeared linked to parvovirus B19, influenza, CMV and Epstein-Barr virus. Some IMGT-functional V segments, including TRBV6-2 and TRBV6-3, could not be distinguished by the 87-base-pair reads and were therefore excluded. For the cohort, immune exposure information was limited to CMV serostatus. Cytomegalovirus status was reported to be diagnosed by the classifier with high specificity and sensitivity in both the original and validation cohorts. The sequencing pipeline was judged likely to have produced a cluster of highly shared sequence variants as a technical artifact. In a later analysis, HLA-associated TCR beta chains showed more clonal expansion and lower generation probabilities than non-associated chains that were equally common. A few of the identified cytomegalovirus-associated TCR beta chains were confirmed in vitro to be specific for cytomegalovirus antigens. In a later analysis, TCR association rates were found to vary across HLA loci, with the most associated TCRs seen for DRB1 alleles and the fewest for HLA-C alleles. Because HLA typing was missing for some donors at each locus, association tests included only the typed subset. A later genetic analysis associated a missense DCLRE1C variant with V-gene and J-gene trimming of TCR beta chains, and an independent cohort replicated the association. A further reported finding was that TCR beta sequences accurately predicted the HLA-A and HLA-B alleles for most subjects in the first cohort. According to a later genetic analysis, donors in an Asian-associated ancestry cluster had fewer N-insertions in productive TCRs than the approximately 690-donor mean. The authors suggested that the approach could potentially be generalized to other disease states and immunological phenotypes. A later analysis found that most CMV-associated TCR beta chains appeared HLA-restricted, with HLA associations seemingly driven largely by CMV exposure. The study listed approximately 150 TCR beta chains as associated with cytomegalovirus. The presence/absence analyses assumed that sequencing depth was roughly uniform across donors, and that assumption may not be true. In a later analysis, about 16,000 TCR beta sequences were associated with specific HLA alleles at a false discovery rate of 0.05. This cohort had only TCR beta chains sequenced, and the lack of alpha or paired-chain data limited which features could be detected. In an earlier analysis of approximately 600 of the donors, most TCR beta V segments were observed in productive rearrangements about 90% or about 30% of the time, broadly matching IMGT annotations.

Library generation was performed with the immunoSEQ multiplex PCR assay. A mixture of 60 forward primers for TCR Vbeta segments and 13 reverse primers for TCR Jbeta segments was used in the multiplex PCR. The CDR3 region of rearranged TCR beta genes was amplified from genomic DNA with a multiplex PCR assay. Amplified TCR beta libraries were sequenced as 87-base-pair reads on the Illumina HiSeq System. As for how the authors treated the data: A later analysis tallied around 82 million unique TCR beta chains across the 550 to 850 repertoires, and roughly 11 million of those chains were shared by two or more donors. A nearest-neighbor algorithm error-corrected the raw reads and collapsed the reads into unique sequences, merging closely related sequences to remove PCR and sequencing errors. Alignment of CDR3 sequences to IMGT reference sequences was used to assign V, D and J gene segments. For a sequence to be retained, a match of at least six nucleotides to both a V gene segment and a J gene segment was required. Rearrangements were classified as productive when the CDR3 lacked stop codons and remained in frame with V and J, and all other rearrangements were classified as non-productive. Following IMGT convention, CDR3 was defined as the stretch from the second conserved V-encoded cysteine to the conserved J-encoded phenylalanine. Sequences without an unambiguous match to a single V gene segment were excluded from the earlier analysis of 500 to 700 of the donors. In an earlier analysis of approximately 590 of the donors, a V segment was called functional when productive rearrangements were above 56.7%, and segregating when the standard deviation between donors exceeded 5%. A statistical classification framework was developed to diagnose cytomegalovirus status using the catalog of TCR beta chain sequences. In a later analysis, TCR nucleotide sequences were compared against IMGT/GENE-DB human TR gene sequences so that V and J genes could be assigned. In a later analysis, CDR3 sequences and most-parsimonious VDJ recombination scenarios were assigned using the TCRdist pipeline. In a later analysis, each TCR beta chain was defined by its CDR3 amino acid sequence together with its V-gene family, and reads without a unique V-gene family were excluded. In a later analysis, around 650 highly shared, low-generation-probability nucleotide sequences were removed to address suspected cross-contamination and a sequencing artifact. In a later analysis, a clonal expansion index was calculated for each public chain from normalized within-repertoire ranks of inferred template counts. In a later analysis, generation probabilities were computed using a VDJ recombination model fitted to out-of-frame rearrangements, and the results were checked against IGoR. Hypergeometric tests were used in a later analysis to score TCR-TCR, TCR-HLA and TCR-CMV co-occurrence, with a repertoire-size bias correction applied to the TCR pairs. To estimate false discovery rates, a later analysis permuted the HLA or CMV assignments 20 times. In a later analysis, co-occurring TCRs were grouped using DBSCAN, and TCRdist sequence similarity was added for clustering within HLA-allele-positive subsets. Repertoires with fewer than 30,000 or more than 120,000 public chains, plus five repertoires with anomalous nucleotide sharing, were excluded from co-occurrence clustering. The table was pulled from immuneACCESS by TCRdb, which kept in-frame rearrangements only. Such tables lose some clones; where checked, under half of the loss comes from unresolved V genes, and the rest has no known cause. The V and J calls and clone size were taken over from that table, and D and trimming were inferred from the DNA. The sample yields 220,000 or so clones; 82% were counted once. The ten top clones hold about 3% of the sample.

The germline V gene supplies CDR1 SGHRS and CDR2 YFSETQ. Relative to germline, V is missing 0 bases and J is missing 3 bases, with 10 bases of the junction outside any gene match. From cysteine to phenylalanine, the CDR3 is 17 amino acids long. Only the CDR3 DNA is retained, 51 bases long and in frame from the first base. The clonotype originates from a middle-aged woman in good health and CMV-seronegative. The chain is encoded by TRBV5-1 joined to TRBJ2-7; TRBD2 matches 9 bases in the middle. The sample consisted of PBMCs. The DNA sequence is TGCGCCAGCAGCTTGGCCAGCGCGGGAGGGCCAGGCTACGAGCAGTACTTC. Its translation is CASSLASAGGPGYEQYF. Full variable domain (CDR3 extended with the reference TRBV5-1 and TRBJ2-7 proteins): KAGVTQTPRYLIKTRGQQVTLSCSPISGHRSVSWYQQTPGQGLQFLFEYFSETQRNKGNFPGRFSGRQFSNSRSEMNVSTLELGDSALYLCASSLASAGGPGYEQYFGPGTRLTVT.